One and the same sample provided the 26 T cell receptor beta chains below, sequenced in a study of early T cells in non-severe SARS-CoV-2 infection (dated by TCRdb to the early 2020s). The method behind the library was 5' RACE. Sequencing used a NextSeq 500. The public reads were reanalyzed by TCRdb: fastp trimming at Q25, MiXCR alignment, in-frame beta chains only. One record per CDR3 amino acid sequence lists the most common genes and DNA. The sample table holds 40,000 to 60,000 distinct CDR3 sequences, of which approximately 9.8% were seen once. Roughly 8.3% of the sample is in the top ten clones. Sequenced sample: whole blood. These TCRs come from an adult who was a healthcare worker with PCR-confirmed SARS-CoV-2 infection or an uninfected control (not recorded which).

This clonotype was found many times. The gene calls are TRBV7-2 and TRBJ2-5; TRBD1 agrees at 7 bases. This CDR3 region has 15 residues. The V gene's germline CDR1 is SGHTA and CDR2 FQGNSA. Trimming cost V 5 bases and J 5 bases; bases outside gene matches: 11. The DNA for the CDR3 is TGTGCCAGCAGCGACGGACAGGTCCCGAGGGAGACCCAGTACTTC. As protein: CASSDGQVPRETQYF.

This clonotype was counted at least ten times. The V gene is TRBV27, the J gene TRBJ2-7, with D hard to call. The CDR3 totals 13 residues. V was cut by 5 bases and J by 3 bases, with 11 bases left in between. The germline CDR1 and CDR2 sequences are MNHEY and SMNVEV (reference sequence). CDR3 region: CASSSVNSYEQYF. The CDR3 nucleotides read TGTGCCAGCAGTAGCGTAAATAGCTACGAGCAGTACTTC.

This clonotype was counted at least ten times. The V and J genes are TRBV5-1 and TRBJ2-1, with 8 bases matching TRBD1. Per germline, CDR1 SGHRS and CDR2 YFSETQ. J gave up 4 bases and V 1 base, and 4 bases lay outside the gene matches. The CDR3 loop spans 15 amino acids. Here the CDR3 DNA reads TGCGCCAGCAGCTTGCAGGGGGCCCTATACAATGAGCAGTTCTTC. It is translated as CASSLQGALYNEQFF.

This clonotype was detected ten times or more. The CDR3 nucleotides are TGTGCCAGCAGTTCCACGGACAGGGTCGCCGGAAACACCATATATTTT. Its protein product is CASSSTDRVAGNTIYF. The chain employs TRBV6-5 and TRBJ1-3, with 8 nucleotides matching TRBD1. Per the germline V gene, CDR1 is MNHEY and CDR2 is SVGAGI. The CDR3 has 16 amino acids. The V and J ends lost 4 bases and 4 bases, in that order; junction bases with no gene match: 9.

The chain recombines TRBV5-1 with TRBJ2-5, with a tentative D call TRBD1 (6 bases). Trimming removed 1 base at V and 2 bases at J, with 12 bases between. The CDR3 sequence is 15 residues long. Germline V gene data show CDR1 as SGHRS and CDR2 as YFSETQ. This CDR3 reads CASSLMGQRQETQYF. The CDR3 bases are TGCGCCAGCAGCTTGATGGGACAACGACAAGAGACCCAGTACTTC.

In this sample, this clonotype turned up many times. This chain uses TRBV29-1 with TRBJ2-3, with a weak D call TRBD2 (6 bases). CDR1 and CDR2 from the germline V gene are SQVTM and ANQGSEA. CDR3 length equals 11 residues. CDR3 coding DNA: TGCAGTGCGGGGCGTGAGGATACGCAGTATTTT. Amino acid sequence: CSAGREDTQYF.

This clonotype was detected a few times. The chain employs TRBV2 and TRBJ2-7; D is unclear. The CDR3 length is 14 residues. The V end was cut by 4 bases, the J end by 2 bases, with 12 bases between. Germline-derived CDR1 and CDR2 are SNHLY and FYNNEI. The CDR3, as DNA: TGTGCCAGCAGTGCTCTAAGGATCGCCTACGAGCAGTACTTC. Protein: CASSALRIAYEQYF. Full variable domain (outside the CDR3, taken from reference TRBV2 and TRBJ2-7): EPEVTQTPSHQVTQMGQEVILRCVPISNHLYFYWYRQILGQKVEFLVSFYNNEISEKSEIFDDQFSVERPDGSNFTLKIRSTKLEDSAMYFCASSALRIAYEQYFGPGTRLTVT.

This clonotype was seen a few times. V is TRBV12-5 and J is TRBJ2-3; no reliable D call. The CDR3 runs 14 residues. Germline values: CDR1 LGHNT, CDR2 FRNRAP. V was clipped by 7 bases and J by 0 bases, with 11 bases between them. The CDR3 spells CASVGPSSTDTQYF. CDR3 DNA: TGTGCTAGTGTTGGCCCCTCTAGCACAGATACGCAGTATTTT.

This clonotype was observed many times. The chain joins TRBV5-5 to TRBJ2-3; maybe TRBD2 (6 bases). This CDR3 region has 13 residues. Germline V gives CDR1 SGHKS, CDR2 YYEKEE (reference sequence). Trimming stripped 10 bases from V and 3 bases from J, with 15 bases between. The CDR3 spells CACRRERTDTQYF. Written as DNA, the CDR3 is TGTGCCTGCCGGAGGGAAAGGACAGATACGCAGTATTTT.

This clonotype appeared many times. The rearrangement uses TRBV7-7 and TRBJ2-2; D gene ambiguous. V was clipped by 2 bases and J by 6 bases, with 7 bases between them. Germline CDR1 is SSHAT and CDR2 is FNYEAQ (reference sequence). This CDR3 has 13 residues. The CDR3 DNA reads as TGTGCCAGCAGCTTATCCGCGGCCGGGGAGCTGTTTTTT. The encoded protein is CASSLSAAGELFF.

On this clonotype: Since a much larger clone is just one base distant, this may be a read error. The V gene is TRBV28, the J gene TRBJ2-4; TRBD2 matches at 7 bases. CDR1 MDHEN and CDR2 SYDVKM come from the germline V gene. The CDR3 is 16 residues long. CDR3 residues: CVSSGGESVAKNIQYF. The CDR3 region has the DNA TGTGTCAGCAGTGGGGGGGAGAGCGTGGCCAAAAACATTCAGTACTTC.

Many counts were recorded for this clonotype. The J gene is TRBJ1-1, the V gene TRBV7-9; TRBD1 aligns across 7 bases. The CDR3 runs to 13 residues. V shed 5 bases, J shed 6 bases, and the junction held 6 bases outside the gene matches. In germline, CDR1 is SEHNR, CDR2 FQNEAQ (reference sequence). As DNA, the CDR3 is TGTGCCAGCAGCCGCACAGGGGTCTCTGAAGCTTTCTTT. Residues: CASSRTGVSEAFF.

The rearrangement uses TRBV27 and TRBJ2-2; TRBD2 aligns across 7 bases. This CDR3 is 17 amino acids long. Germline trimming cut 2 bases from V and 3 bases from J; bases unmatched to any gene: 9. Germline CDR1 reads MNHEY; CDR2 reads SMNVEV (reference sequence). The CDR3 DNA follows: TGTGCCAGCAGTTTAATGACGGGGGGAAAATACACCGGGGAGCTGTTTTTT. Amino acids: CASSLMTGGKYTGELFF.

This clonotype was recorded a few times. The V and J genes are TRBV28 and TRBJ2-7; D uncertain. This CDR3 comprises 12 residues. Looked up from germline, CDR1 is MDHEN and CDR2 is SYDVKM. With 6 bases removed from V and 2 bases from J, the gap between germline ends came to 8 bases. The CDR3 loop is CASRSRPYEQYF. CDR3 coding DNA: TGTGCCAGCAGGTCGAGACCCTACGAGCAGTACTTC.

The CDR3 DNA follows: TGTGCCAGCTCACCGGGGACTGCCTCCTACAATGAGCAGTTCTTC. This codes for CASSPGTASYNEQFF. The rearrangement uses TRBV18 and TRBJ2-1, with a weak D call TRBD2 (6 bases). This CDR3 contains 15 residues. Trimming removed 3 bases at V and 0 bases at J, with 9 bases between. Germline V lookup: CDR1 KGHSH, CDR2 LQKENI.

This clonotype was counted between two and nine times. This chain links TRBV7-9 with TRBJ2-7, with D possibly TRBD2 on 5 matching bases. V lost 5 bases and J 2 bases, leaving 10 bases between the germline ends. Germline V gene lookup returns CDR1 SEHNR and CDR2 FQNEAQ (reference sequence). The CDR3 spans 13 residues. The CDR3 DNA sequence: TGTGCCAGCAGCCCGGACTCCGCCTACGAGCAGTACTTC. Its translation is CASSPDSAYEQYF.

V gene TRBV29-1 combines with J gene TRBJ1-2; 7 bases align to TRBD1. J gave up 2 bases and V 5 bases, and 8 bases lay outside the gene matches. This CDR3 contains 14 residues. CDR1 and CDR2 from the germline V gene are SQVTM and ANQGSEA. CDR3 protein: CSVIPGQRNYGYTF. CDR3 DNA sequence: TGCAGCGTTATTCCGGGACAGAGAAACTATGGCTACACCTTC.

This chain connects TRBV7-6 to TRBJ2-1; 10 bases map to TRBD2. The CDR3 loop spans 15 amino acids. Per the germline V gene, CDR1 is SGHVS and CDR2 is FNYEAQ. With 4 bases clipped from V and 5 bases from J, the junction kept 5 bases outside the gene matches. The CDR3 spells CASSSLLAGHNEQFF. The CDR3 nucleotides read TGTGCCAGCAGCTCCTTACTAGCGGGGCACAATGAGCAGTTCTTC.

Ten or more counts support this clonotype. The V call is TRBV4-1, the J call TRBJ2-7; the match to TRBD1 covers 9 bases. Trimming took 4 bases from V and 6 from J; bases not matched to a gene: 13. The CDR3 is 16 residues long. Germline CDR1 and CDR2: MGHRA and YSYEKL. Here the CDR3 reads CASSPEGTGPLGEQYF. The CDR3 DNA reads as TGCGCCAGCAGCCCTGAGGGGACAGGGCCGTTGGGCGAGCAGTACTTC.

This clonotype came up many times. V and J are TRBV28 and TRBJ1-6; TRBD1 agrees at 9 bases. Germline-derived CDR1 and CDR2 are MDHEN and SYDVKM. The CDR3 has 15 amino acids. V gave up 5 bases and J gave up 7 bases; unmatched junction bases: 6. CDR3 protein: CASSTSGTGNSPLHF. The CDR3 coding sequence is TGTGCCAGCAGTACATCCGGGACAGGGAATTCACCCCTCCACTTT.

This clonotype was picked up many times. The junction departs from germline at one end; a sequencing error may be responsible. The rearrangement joins TRBV20-1 to TRBJ2-3; TRBD2 matches at 14 bases. Germline assignment: CDR1 DFQATT and CDR2 SNEGSKA (reference sequence). This CDR3 spans 18 amino acids. The CDR3 nucleotides read TGCAGTGCTATACCAAAATTCGGGACTAGCGGGAGCATAGATACGCAGTATTTT. Residues: CSAIPKFGTSGSIDTQYF.

This clonotype was recorded at least ten times. The chain is built from TRBV5-1 and TRBJ2-5, with 12 bases that match TRBD2. The CDR3 extends over 17 amino acids. Trimming took 1 base from V and 5 from J; bases not matched to a gene: 9. CDR1 SGHRS and CDR2 YFSETQ come from the germline V gene. This CDR3 is CASSLSQLAGGRETQYF. CDR3 DNA sequence: TGCGCCAGCAGCTTGTCCCAACTAGCGGGAGGTCGTGAGACCCAGTACTTC.

This clonotype was observed many times. The rearrangement links TRBV4-1 to TRBJ2-7, with D possibly matching TRBD2 (6 bases). The CDR3 has 15 amino acids. Germline V gene data show CDR1 as MGHRA and CDR2 as YSYEKL. V lost 0 bases to trimming and J lost 6 bases, with 15 bases between them. The CDR3 reads CASSQDGTPPGEQYF. CDR3 in DNA: TGCGCCAGCAGCCAAGACGGGACTCCACCGGGCGAGCAGTACTTC.

This clonotype was counted at least ten times. CDR3 amino acids: CASSAPGPPYNEQFF. DNA of the CDR3: TGTGCCAGCAGCGCCCCGGGACCACCCTACAATGAGCAGTTCTTC. The J gene is TRBJ2-1, the V gene TRBV7-9; either TRBD1 or TRBD2 may fit D (5 bases each). This CDR3 has 15 residues. Deletions cut 5 bases from V and 2 bases from J, with 13 bases between. The germline gives CDR1 SEHNR, CDR2 FQNEAQ (reference sequence). The full variable domain, with the rest looked up from reference TRBV7-9 and TRBJ2-1, is DTGVSQNPRHKITKRGQNVTFRCDPISEHNRLYWYRQTLGQGPEFLTYFQNEAQLEKSRLLSDRFSAERPKGSFSTLEIQRTEQGDSAMYLCASSAPGPPYNEQFFGPGTRLTVL.

In its sample, this clonotype was seen a few times. The V and J genes are TRBV27 and TRBJ2-3, with D possibly matching TRBD2 (7 bases). The CDR3 is 13 residues long. Germline V CDR1 and CDR2: MNHEY, SMNVEV (reference sequence). The DNA of the CDR3 is TGTGCGGTATGGGGGGGCTACACAGATACGCAGTATTTT. It codes for CAVWGGYTDTQYF.

The chain has TRBV5-5 and TRBJ2-6; 7 nucleotides match TRBD1. CDR1 is SGHKS, CDR2 YYEKEE, per germline (reference sequence). The CDR3 covers 15 residues. Germline trimming cut 4 bases from V and 4 bases from J; bases unmatched to any gene: 5. DNA of the CDR3: TGTGCCAGCAGCGCCACAGGGGCCGGGGCCAACGTCCTGACTTTC. This gives the protein CASSATGAGANVLTF.